Listed here are 12 T cell receptor beta chains from one sample, sequenced in a study of blood T cell repertoires in COVID-19. The table came from immunoSEQ multiplex PCR; TCRdb's copy has only in-frame clones and leaves some out. The sample includes 200,000 to 300,000 clones, more than 85% of them seen just once. Material: peripheral blood. Every receptor here comes from a woman between 70 and 85 years old with active or convalescent COVID-19.

This chain joins TRBV9 and TRBJ1-1; D unclear. The CDR3 consists of 15 residues. V was clipped by 0 bases and J by 5 bases, with 14 bases between them. Germline values: CDR1 SGDLS, CDR2 YYNGEE. The CDR3 sequence is CASSVGGRRETEAFF. In DNA, the CDR3 is TGTGCCAGCAGCGTAGGCGGGAGGCGGGAGACTGAAGCTTTCTTT.

The gene calls are TRBV7-2 and TRBJ1-3; 7 positions agree with TRBD1. Germline CDR1 SGHTA, CDR2 FQGNSA. Trimming at V came to 5 bases and at J to 2 bases, leaving 6 bases not matched to a gene. CDR3 length equals 15 residues. The CDR3 coding sequence is TGTGCCAGCAGCCCCGAGACAGGGACTGGAAACACCATATATTTT. It is translated as CASSPETGTGNTIYF. Combining the CDR3 with reference TRBV7-2 and TRBJ1-3 gives the whole variable domain GAGVSQSPSNKVTEKGKDVELRCDPISGHTALYWYRQSLGQGLEFLIYFQGNSAPDKSGLPSDRFSAERTGGSVSTLTIQRTQQEDSAVYLCASSPETGTGNTIYFGEGSWLTVV.

The chain combines TRBV2 with TRBJ1-4, with 8 bases matching TRBD1. V lost 7 bases and J lost 4; bases outside the gene matches: 5. CDR1 and CDR2 from the germline V gene are SNHLY and FYNNEI. The CDR3 has 14 amino acids. The CDR3 region has the DNA TGTGCCAGCATGAAGGACAGGGTTAATGAAAAACTGTTTTTT. Encoded protein: CASMKDRVNEKLFF.

This chain joins TRBV5-1 and TRBJ2-1; TRBD1 aligns across 12 bases. The CDR3 length is 17 residues. Looked up from germline, CDR1 is SGHRS and CDR2 is YFSETQ. Trimming removed 6 bases from V and 4 bases from J; junction bases left unmatched: 11. CDR3 in amino acids: CASTWWDRGQGYNEQFF. The CDR3 nucleotides read TGCGCCAGCACCTGGTGGGACAGGGGGCAAGGTTACAATGAGCAGTTCTTC.

In its sample, this clone was seen a few times. This chain links TRBV7-8 with TRBJ2-1; a possible D gene is TRBD1 (5 bases). CDR1 and CDR2 (germline): SGHVS, FQNEAQ. The CDR3 consists of 16 residues. The ends were cut back, 2 bases at V and 5 bases at J, with 16 bases in the middle. Here the CDR3 reads CASSLNPQVTDNEQFF. The CDR3 nucleotides are TGTGCCAGCAGCTTAAACCCCCAGGTGACAGACAATGAGCAGTTCTTC.

This clone was detected only once. V and J are TRBV5-4 and TRBJ1-2, with 11 nucleotides matching TRBD1. CDR3 length: 13 residues. V shed 7 bases, J shed 7 bases, and the junction held 6 bases outside the gene matches. CDR1 is SGHNT, CDR2 YYREEE, per germline (reference sequence). CDR3 bases: TGTGCCAGCTCGGGACAGGGGGTCGCTGGCTACACCTTC. It specifies CASSGQGVAGYTF.

The chain has TRBV4-2 and TRBJ2-6; D is perhaps TRBD2 (5 bases). Trimming removed 0 bases at V and 2 bases at J, with 11 bases between. This CDR3 region has 17 residues. CDR1 is LGHNA, CDR2 YNFKEQ, per germline. CDR3 in DNA: TGTGCCAGCAGCCAAGACAGGCCCGGGACTGGGGCCAACGTCCTGACTTTC. Amino acid sequence: CASSQDRPGTGANVLTF.

Concerning this clone: Additional DNA sequences in this sample encode the identical CDR3. V and J are TRBV20-1 and TRBJ2-1; D ambiguous. Per germline, CDR1 DFQATT and CDR2 SNEGSKA (reference sequence). Deletions cut 0 bases from V and 6 bases from J, with 3 bases between. This CDR3 is built from 11 residues. The CDR3: CSARDLNEQFF. In DNA form, the CDR3 reads TGCAGTGCTAGAGACCTCAATGAGCAGTTCTTC.

V usage is TRBV5-5 and J usage is TRBJ1-2; TRBD1 might be the D (5 bases). The CDR3 covers 14 residues. Per germline, CDR1 SGHKS and CDR2 YYEKEE (reference sequence). Between the trimmed V and J ends, which lost 0 bases and 2 bases, there was a span of 8 bases. CDR3 residues: CASSLGAGNYGYTF. CDR3 nucleotide sequence: TGTGCCAGCAGCTTGGGGGCAGGGAACTATGGCTACACCTTC.

The V call is TRBV11-2, the J call TRBJ1-1; tentative D call: TRBD1 (5 bases). CDR3 length equals 14 residues. Germline V gene lookup returns CDR1 SGHAT and CDR2 FQNNGV. The V gene lost 5 bases and the J gene lost 4 bases, with 14 bases spanning the gap. CDR3 in DNA: TGTGCCAGCAGCCCCCAGGGCCCTAGCACTGAAGCTTTCTTT. The encoded protein is CASSPQGPSTEAFF.

This clone was seen a few times. This rearrangement joins TRBV6-5 to TRBJ1-3; possible D gene TRBD1, 6 bases. Per the germline V gene, CDR1 is MNHEY and CDR2 is SVGAGI. Trimming removed 6 bases from V and 4 bases from J, with 16 bases in between. CDR3 length: 15 residues. DNA of the CDR3: TGTGCCAGCAGCCCCCCCGGACAGATGGGAAACACCATATATTTT. Amino acid sequence: CASSPPGQMGNTIYF.

The genes are TRBV27 and TRBJ2-7; 8 bases are a match to TRBD2. Germline-derived CDR1 and CDR2 are MNHEY and SMNVEV (reference sequence). J lost 2 bases, V lost 5 bases, and 11 bases had no gene match. The CDR3 covers 16 residues. The CDR3 reads CASSRNPGLGTYEQYF. CDR3 DNA sequence: TGTGCCAGCAGTCGTAATCCGGGACTAGGAACCTACGAGCAGTACTTC.